The clone carrying this TCR beta chain was counted a single time. The CDR3 covers 12 residues. V lost 3 bases, J lost 10 bases, and 12 bases lay in between. Germline CDR1 is LNHDA and CDR2 is SQIVND (reference sequence). These data belong to a study of blood T cell repertoires in COVID-19. TCRdb's copy holds only in-frame clones and misses some; the assay was immunoSEQ multiplex PCR. The sample lists over 600,000 clones, 70% to 90% occurring once. The chain combines TRBV19 with TRBJ1-1; D unresolved. The TCR sequence derives from a woman under 30 with acute or convalescent COVID-19. Sequenced input: peripheral blood. The CDR3 sequence is CASSIAGIGAFF. Written as DNA, the CDR3 is TGTGCCAGTAGTATTGCTGGTATCGGAGCTTTCTTT.